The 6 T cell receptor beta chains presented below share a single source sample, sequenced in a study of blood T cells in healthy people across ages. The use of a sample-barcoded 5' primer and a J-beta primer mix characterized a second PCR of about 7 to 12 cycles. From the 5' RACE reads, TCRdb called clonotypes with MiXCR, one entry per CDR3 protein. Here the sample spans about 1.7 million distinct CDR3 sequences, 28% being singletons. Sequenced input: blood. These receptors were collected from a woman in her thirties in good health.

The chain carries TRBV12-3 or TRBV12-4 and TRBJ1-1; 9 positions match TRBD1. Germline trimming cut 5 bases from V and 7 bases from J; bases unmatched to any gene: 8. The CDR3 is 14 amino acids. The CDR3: CASSPDGQGFEAFF. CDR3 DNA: TGTGCCAGCAGTCCCGACGGACAGGGGTTTGAAGCTTTCTTT.

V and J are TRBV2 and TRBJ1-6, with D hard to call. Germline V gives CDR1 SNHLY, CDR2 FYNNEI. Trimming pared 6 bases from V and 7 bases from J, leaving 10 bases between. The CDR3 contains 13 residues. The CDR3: CASSWEKNSPLHF. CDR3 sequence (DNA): TGTGCCAGCAGCTGGGAGAAGAATTCACCCCTCCACTTT.

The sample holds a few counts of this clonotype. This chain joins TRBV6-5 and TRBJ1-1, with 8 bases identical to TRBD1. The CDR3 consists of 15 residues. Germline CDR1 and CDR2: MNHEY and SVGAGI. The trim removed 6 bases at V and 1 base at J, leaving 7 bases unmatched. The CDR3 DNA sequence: TGTGCCAGCAGACACAGGGGGAGTGGGAACACTGAAGCTTTCTTT. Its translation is CASRHRGSGNTEAFF.

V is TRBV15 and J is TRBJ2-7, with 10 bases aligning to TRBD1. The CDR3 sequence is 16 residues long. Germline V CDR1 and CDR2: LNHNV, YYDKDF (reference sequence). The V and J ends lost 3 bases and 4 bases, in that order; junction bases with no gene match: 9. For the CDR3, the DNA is TGTGCCACCAGCAGCCCTGGACAGGGGGAAGGTTACGAGCAGTACTTC. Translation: CATSSPGQGEGYEQYF.

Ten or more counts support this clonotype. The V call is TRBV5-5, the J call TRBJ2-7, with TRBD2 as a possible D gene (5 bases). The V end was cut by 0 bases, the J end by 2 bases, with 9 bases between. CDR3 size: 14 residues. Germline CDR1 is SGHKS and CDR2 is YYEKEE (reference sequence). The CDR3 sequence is CASSLVSDPYEQYF. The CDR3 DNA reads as TGTGCCAGCAGCTTGGTTAGCGACCCCTACGAGCAGTACTTC.

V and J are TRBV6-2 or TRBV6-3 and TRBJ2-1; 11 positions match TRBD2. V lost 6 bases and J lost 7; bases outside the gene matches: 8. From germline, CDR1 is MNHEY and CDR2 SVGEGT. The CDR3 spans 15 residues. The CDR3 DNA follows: TGTGCCAGCAGAGACACTAGCGGGAGTATGAATGAGCAGTTCTTC. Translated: CASRDTSGSMNEQFF.